The entry below describes one TCR beta chain. The data were obtained in a study of blood T cell repertoires in COVID-19. Turning to the study itself: Researchers got acute and convalescent COVID-19 samples from the United States, Italy and Spain. PBMCs, B-cell-depleted T cells, or T cells provided the cDNA or gDNA that made up the material.

Germline V gene sequence: CDR1 MNHEY, CDR2 SVGAGI. Trimming took 5 bases from V and 5 from J, leaving 15 bases between them. The CDR3 has 14 residues. In the original workflow: Estimation of nucleated cell counts relied on the amplification of reference gene primers. Some clones are missing from TCRdb's copy, which holds only in-frame ones; the method was immunoSEQ multiplex PCR. That table is the source of V, J and clone size, and D and trimming were worked out from the DNA. This repertoire shows 84,000 or so clones, 70% to 90% found once; its top ten account for about 12%. The rearrangement uses TRBV6-5 and TRBJ1-2; no firm D call. The specimen sequenced was peripheral blood. This receptor was identified in a woman in her 70s with active or convalescent COVID-19. CDR3 coding DNA: TGTGCCAGCAGTCCTGAACAGAGACCTTATGGCTACACCTTC. This translates into CASSPEQRPYGYTF.